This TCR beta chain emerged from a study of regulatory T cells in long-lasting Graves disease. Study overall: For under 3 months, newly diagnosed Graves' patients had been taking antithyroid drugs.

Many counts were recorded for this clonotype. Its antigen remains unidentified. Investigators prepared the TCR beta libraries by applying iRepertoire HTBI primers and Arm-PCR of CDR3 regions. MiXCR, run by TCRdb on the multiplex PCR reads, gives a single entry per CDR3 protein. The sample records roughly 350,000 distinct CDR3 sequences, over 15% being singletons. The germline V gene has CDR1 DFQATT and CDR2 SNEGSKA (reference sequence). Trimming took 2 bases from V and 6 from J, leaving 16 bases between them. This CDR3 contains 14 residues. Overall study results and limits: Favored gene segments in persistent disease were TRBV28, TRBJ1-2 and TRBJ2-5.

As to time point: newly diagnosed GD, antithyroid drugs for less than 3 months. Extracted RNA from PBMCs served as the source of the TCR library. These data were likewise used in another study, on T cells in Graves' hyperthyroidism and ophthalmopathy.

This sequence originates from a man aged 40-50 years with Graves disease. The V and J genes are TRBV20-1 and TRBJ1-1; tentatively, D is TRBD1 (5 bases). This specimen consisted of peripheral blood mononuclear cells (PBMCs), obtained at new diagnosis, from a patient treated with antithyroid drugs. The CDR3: CSARFGRASAEAFF. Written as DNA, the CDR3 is TGCAGTGCTAGATTCGGCAGGGCTTCAGCTGAAGCTTTCTTT.